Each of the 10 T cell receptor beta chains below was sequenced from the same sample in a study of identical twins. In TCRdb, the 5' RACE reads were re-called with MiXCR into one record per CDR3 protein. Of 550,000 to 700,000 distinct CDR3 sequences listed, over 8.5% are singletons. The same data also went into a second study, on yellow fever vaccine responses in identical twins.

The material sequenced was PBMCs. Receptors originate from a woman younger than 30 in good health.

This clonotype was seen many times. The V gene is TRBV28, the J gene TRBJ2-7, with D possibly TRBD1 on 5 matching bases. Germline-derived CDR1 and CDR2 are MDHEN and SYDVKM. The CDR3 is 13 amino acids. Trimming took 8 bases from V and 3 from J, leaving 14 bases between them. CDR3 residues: CASRSPGLYEQYF. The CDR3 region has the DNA TGTGCCAGCCGATCACCAGGGCTCTACGAGCAGTACTTC.

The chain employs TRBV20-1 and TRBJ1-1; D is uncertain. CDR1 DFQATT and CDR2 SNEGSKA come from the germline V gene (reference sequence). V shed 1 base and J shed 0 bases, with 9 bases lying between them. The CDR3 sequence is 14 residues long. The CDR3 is CSARVGQLNTEAFF. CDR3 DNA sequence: TGCAGTGCTAGAGTGGGCCAGCTGAACACTGAAGCTTTCTTT.

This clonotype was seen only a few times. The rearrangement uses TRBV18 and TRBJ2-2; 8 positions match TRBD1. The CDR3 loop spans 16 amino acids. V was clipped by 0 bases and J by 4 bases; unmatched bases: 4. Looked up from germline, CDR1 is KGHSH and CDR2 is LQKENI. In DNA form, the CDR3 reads TGTGCCAGCTCACCACCGGACAGGGTCGTCACCGGGGAGCTGTTTTTT. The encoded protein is CASSPPDRVVTGELFF. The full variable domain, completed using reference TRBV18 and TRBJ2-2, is NAGVMQNPRHLVRRRGQEARLRCSPMKGHSHVYWYRQLPEEGLKFMVYLQKENIIDESGMPKERFSAEFPKEGPSILRIQQVVRGDSAAYFCASSPPDRVVTGELFFGEGSRLTVL.

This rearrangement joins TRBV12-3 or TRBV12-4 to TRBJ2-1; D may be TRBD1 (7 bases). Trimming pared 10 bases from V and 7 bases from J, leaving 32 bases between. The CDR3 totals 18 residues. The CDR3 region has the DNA TGTGCCATCTGTCGACAGGGAAAGAGCGGGTGGTACACGAATGAGCAGTTCTTC. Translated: CAICRQGKSGWYTNEQFF.

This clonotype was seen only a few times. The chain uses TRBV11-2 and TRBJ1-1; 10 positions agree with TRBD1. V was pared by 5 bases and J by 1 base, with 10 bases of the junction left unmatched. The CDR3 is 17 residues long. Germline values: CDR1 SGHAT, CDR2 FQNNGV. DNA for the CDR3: TGTGCCAGCAGCAACAGAGGACAGGGGGTCTCGAACACTGAAGCTTTCTTT. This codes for CASSNRGQGVSNTEAFF.

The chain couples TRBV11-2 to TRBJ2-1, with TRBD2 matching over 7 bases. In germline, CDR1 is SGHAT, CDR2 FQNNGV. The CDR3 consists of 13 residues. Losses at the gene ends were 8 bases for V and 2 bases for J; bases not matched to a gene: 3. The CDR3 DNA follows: TGTGCCAGCGGCGGGGGAACCTACAATGAGCAGTTCTTC. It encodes CASGGGTYNEQFF.

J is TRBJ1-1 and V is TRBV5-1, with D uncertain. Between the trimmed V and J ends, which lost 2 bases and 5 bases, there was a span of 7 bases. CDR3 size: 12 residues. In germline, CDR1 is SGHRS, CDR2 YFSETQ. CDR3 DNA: TGCGCCAGCAGCTTCTCGGGGACTGAAGCTTTCTTT. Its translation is CASSFSGTEAFF.

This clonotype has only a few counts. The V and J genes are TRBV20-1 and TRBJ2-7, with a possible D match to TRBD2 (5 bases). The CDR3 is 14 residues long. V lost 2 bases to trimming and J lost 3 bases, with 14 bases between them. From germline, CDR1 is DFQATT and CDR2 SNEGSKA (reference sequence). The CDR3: CSARISRTLYEQYF. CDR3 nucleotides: TGCAGTGCTAGAATTTCCCGGACTCTCTACGAGCAGTACTTC.

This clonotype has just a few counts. The CDR3 coding sequence is TGTGCCAGCAACGGGGGGGAGGGGAAAGCTTTCTTT. Translation: CASNGGEGKAFF. The chain employs TRBV3-1 and TRBJ1-1; D may be TRBD1 (5 bases). V was pared by 7 bases and J by 9 bases, with 15 bases between. The CDR3 loop spans 12 amino acids. The germline V gene has CDR1 LGHDT and CDR2 YNNKEL (reference sequence).

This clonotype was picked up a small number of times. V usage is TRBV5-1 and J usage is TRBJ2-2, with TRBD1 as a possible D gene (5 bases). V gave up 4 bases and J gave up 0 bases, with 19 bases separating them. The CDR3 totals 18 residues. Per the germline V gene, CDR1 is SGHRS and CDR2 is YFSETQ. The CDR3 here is CASSPWGQGPANTGELFF. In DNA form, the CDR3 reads TGCGCCAGCAGCCCCTGGGGCCAGGGCCCAGCGAACACCGGGGAGCTGTTTTTT.